The rows below give T cell receptor beta chains drawn from one sample of a study of T cells in tumors after PD-1 blockade. Sequencing was performed with immunoSEQ multiplex PCR; in TCRdb, only in-frame clones are kept and a portion is missing. The sample has 15,000 or so clones, about four fifths seen once. Specimen: PBMCs, collected after anti-PD-1 treatment. All receptors come from a human donor with basal cell carcinoma. CDR3s include the opening cysteine and the closing phenylalanine or tryptophan. Part of the rows lack a size; the others show once, few, many or a class for expanded clones.

TRBV25-1	medium-sized	TRBJ2-3	CASSLGAGDTQYF
TRBV2	few	TRBJ2-1	CPSCYGGAGAGSSYNEQFF
TRBV6-5	NA	TRBJ2-7	CASSTRTSGTVEQYF
TRBV3-1/TRBV3-2	NA	TRBJ1-2	CASSPQWGTGGYGYTF
TRBV18	NA	TRBJ2-3	CASSPLGAQYF
TRBV25-1	NA	TRBJ2-2	CASSGWPKPGELFF
TRBV28	NA	TRBJ2-3	CASSLGRGYPDTQYF
TRBV25-1	NA	TRBJ2-7	CATHSGIGYEQYF
TRBV7-2	NA	TRBJ2-1	CASSRPGQGANEQFF
TRBV2	few	TRBJ2-1	CAPSYGGAGVGSSYNEQFF
TRBV11-3	once	TRBJ2-7	CASSSGLAGVYEQYF
TRBV7-2	NA	TRBJ2-3	CASSLLGLSSTDTQYF
TRBV4-3	NA	TRBJ1-2	CASSQRLLVTGTAYGYTF
TRBV2	few	TRBJ2-1	CPSCDGGAGEGSSYNEQFF
TRBV3-1/TRBV3-2	few	TRBJ1-5	CASSSLLGDQPQHF
TRBV7-6	NA	TRBJ2-1	CASSPRVAATYNEQFF
TRBV28	NA	TRBJ2-1	CAARGLESSYNEQFF
TRBV3-1/TRBV3-2	NA	TRBJ2-1	CASSIAGLPGGEQFF
TRBV6-2/TRBV6-3	once	TRBJ1-5	CASSPISDRGIRSNQPQHF
TRBV5-1	NA	TRBJ2-7	CASSSSPGQGYEQYF
TRBV2	NA	TRBJ2-7	CASSGTLGEQYF
TRBV28	NA	TRBJ1-3	CASSLEQSSGNTIYF
TRBV6-5	NA	TRBJ1-1	CASSRGTMGTEAFF
TRBV3-1/TRBV3-2	NA	TRBJ2-7	CASSQGGLAGYEQYF
TRBV7-2	NA	TRBJ2-3	CASSLDVQRTDTQYF
TRBV4-1	NA	TRBJ2-6	CASSLRLTDNSGANVLTF
TRBV2	NA	TRBJ1-3	CASSEIRGARGNTIYF
TRBV24-1	NA	TRBJ2-7	CATSDSGRPPYEQYF
TRBV9	NA	TRBJ2-5	CASSVGGYRETQYF
TRBV7-9	NA	TRBJ1-6	CAVQEKNSPLHF
TRBV5-6	NA	TRBJ2-1	CASSPTSGGAEEQFF
TRBV9	NA	TRBJ2-1	CASSTGTGVGNEQFF
TRBV5-1	NA	TRBJ2-1	CASSPVGAPYNEQFF
TRBV18	NA	TRBJ1-5	CASSPERNQPQHF
TRBV2	NA	TRBJ2-7	CASVLAGIGGYEQYF
TRBV7-2	few	TRBJ1-1	CASSLYRSRTEAFF
TRBV2	few	TRBJ2-1	CASSYGGAGAGSSYNEQFF
TRBV7-7	NA	TRBJ2-3	CASSKGLAGVDTQYF
TRBV10-3	NA	TRBJ2-1	CAIRADRGLVEQFF
TRBV28	NA	TRBJ2-5	CASIKVAGGETQYF
TRBV27	NA	TRBJ2-2	CASSPHGDRGRAGELFF
TRBV27	NA	TRBJ2-7	CASRHYRGPVDF
TRBV10-3	NA	TRBJ2-7	CAISPTSGRRREQYF
TRBV5-4	NA	TRBJ2-5	CASSWGGRMGQETQYF
TRBV7-3	NA	TRBJ2-1	CASSLTYREGEQFF
TRBV6-2/TRBV6-3	NA	TRBJ2-7	CASSLGSSYEQYF
TRBV19	NA	TRBJ2-3	CASSWGNWDTQYF
TRBV6-2/TRBV6-3	NA	TRBJ1-5	CASSYSNPGGNQPQHF
TRBV12-3/TRBV12-4	NA	TRBJ2-1	CASSFLWEQFF
TRBV6-6	NA	TRBJ2-2	CASSYATANTGELFF
TRBV19	NA	TRBJ1-6	CASSLSPLLNSPLHF
TRBV5-6	once	TRBJ2-7	CASSRRPVDEQYF